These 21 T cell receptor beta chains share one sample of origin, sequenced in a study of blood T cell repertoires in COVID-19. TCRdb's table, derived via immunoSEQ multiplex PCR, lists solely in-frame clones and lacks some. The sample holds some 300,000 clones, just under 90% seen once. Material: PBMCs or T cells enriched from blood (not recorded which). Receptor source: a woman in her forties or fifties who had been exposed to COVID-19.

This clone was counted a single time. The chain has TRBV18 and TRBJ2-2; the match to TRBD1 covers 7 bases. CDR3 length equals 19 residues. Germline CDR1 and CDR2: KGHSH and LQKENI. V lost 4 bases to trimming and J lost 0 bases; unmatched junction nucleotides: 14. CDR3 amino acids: CASSQNTKQGPANTGELFF. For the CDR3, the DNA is TGTGCCAGCTCACAAAACACTAAACAGGGGCCCGCGAACACCGGGGAGCTGTTTTTT.

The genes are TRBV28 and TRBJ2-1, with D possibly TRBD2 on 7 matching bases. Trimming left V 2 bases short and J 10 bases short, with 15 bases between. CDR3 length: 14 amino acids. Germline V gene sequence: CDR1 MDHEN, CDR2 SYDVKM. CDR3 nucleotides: TGTGCCAGCAGTTTAGGGGGGCTAGCGGAAGAGCAGTTCTTC. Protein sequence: CASSLGGLAEEQFF.

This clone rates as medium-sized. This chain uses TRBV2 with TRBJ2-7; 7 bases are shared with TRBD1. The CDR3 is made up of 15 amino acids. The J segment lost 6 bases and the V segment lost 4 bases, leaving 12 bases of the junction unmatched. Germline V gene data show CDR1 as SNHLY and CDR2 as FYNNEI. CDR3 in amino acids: CASSAGQIAPSEQYF. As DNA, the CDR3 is TGTGCCAGCAGTGCGGGACAGATAGCTCCGTCCGAGCAGTACTTC. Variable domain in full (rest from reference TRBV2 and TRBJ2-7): EPEVTQTPSHQVTQMGQEVILRCVPISNHLYFYWYRQILGQKVEFLVSFYNNEISEKSEIFDDQFSVERPDGSNFTLKIRSTKLEDSAMYFCASSAGQIAPSEQYFGPGTRLTVT.

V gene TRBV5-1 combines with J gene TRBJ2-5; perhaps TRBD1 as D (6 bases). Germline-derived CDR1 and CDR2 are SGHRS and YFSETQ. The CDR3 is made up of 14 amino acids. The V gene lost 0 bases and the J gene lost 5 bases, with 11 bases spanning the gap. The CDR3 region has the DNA TGCGCCAGCAGCTTGGGCCAGGGGCGTGAGACCCAGTACTTC. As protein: CASSLGQGRETQYF.

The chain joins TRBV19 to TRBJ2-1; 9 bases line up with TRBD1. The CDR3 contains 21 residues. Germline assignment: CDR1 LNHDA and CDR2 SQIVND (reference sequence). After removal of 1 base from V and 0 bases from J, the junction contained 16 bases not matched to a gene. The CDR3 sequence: CASSIVGVDRGPSSSYNEQFF. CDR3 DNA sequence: TGTGCCAGTAGTATAGTCGGAGTGGACAGGGGACCAAGTAGCTCCTACAATGAGCAGTTCTTC.

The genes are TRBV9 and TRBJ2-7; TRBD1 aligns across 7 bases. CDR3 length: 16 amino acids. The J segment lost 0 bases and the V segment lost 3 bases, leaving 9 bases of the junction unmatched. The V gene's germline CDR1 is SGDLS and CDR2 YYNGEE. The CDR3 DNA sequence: TGTGCCAGCAGCGAGCACAGGGGCCCGATCTCCTACGAGCAGTACTTC. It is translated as CASSEHRGPISYEQYF.

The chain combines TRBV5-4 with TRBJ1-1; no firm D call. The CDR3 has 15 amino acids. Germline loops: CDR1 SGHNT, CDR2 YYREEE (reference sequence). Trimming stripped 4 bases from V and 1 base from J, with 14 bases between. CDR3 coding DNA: TGTGCCAGCAGCGCGGATCTACCTGGGAACACTGAAGCTTTCTTT. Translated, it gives CASSADLPGNTEAFF.

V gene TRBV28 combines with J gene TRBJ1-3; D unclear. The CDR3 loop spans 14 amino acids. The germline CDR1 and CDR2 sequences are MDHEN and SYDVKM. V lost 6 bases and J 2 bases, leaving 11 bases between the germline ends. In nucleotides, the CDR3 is TGTGCCAGCAGCCGGGGTTCTGCTGGAAACACCATATATTTT. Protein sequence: CASSRGSAGNTIYF. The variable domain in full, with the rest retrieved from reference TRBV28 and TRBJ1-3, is DVKVTQSSRYLVKRTGEKVFLECVQDMDHENMFWYRQDPGLGLRLIYFSYDVKMKEKGDIPEGYSVSREKKERFSLILESASTNQTSMYLCASSRGSAGNTIYFGEGSWLTVV.

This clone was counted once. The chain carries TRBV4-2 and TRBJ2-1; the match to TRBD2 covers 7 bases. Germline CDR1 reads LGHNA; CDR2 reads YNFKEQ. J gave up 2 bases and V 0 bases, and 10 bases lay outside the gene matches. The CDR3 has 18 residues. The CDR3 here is CASSQDSGGRGAYNEQFF. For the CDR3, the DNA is TGTGCCAGCAGCCAAGATTCCGGCGGGAGAGGGGCCTACAATGAGCAGTTCTTC.

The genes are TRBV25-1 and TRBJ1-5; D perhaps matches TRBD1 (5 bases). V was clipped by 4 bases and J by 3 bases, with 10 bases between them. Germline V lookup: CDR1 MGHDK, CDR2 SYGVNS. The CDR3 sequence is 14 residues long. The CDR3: CASSAQGFNQPQHF. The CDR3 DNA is TGTGCCAGCAGTGCGCAGGGATTCAATCAGCCCCAGCATTTT.

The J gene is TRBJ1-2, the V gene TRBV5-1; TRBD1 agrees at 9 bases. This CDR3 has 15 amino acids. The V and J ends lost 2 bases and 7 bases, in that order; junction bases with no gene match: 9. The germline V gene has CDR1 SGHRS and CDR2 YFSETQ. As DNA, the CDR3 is TGCGCCAGCAGCTTAGCTACGGACAGGGGAAGTGGCTACACCTTC. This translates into CASSLATDRGSGYTF. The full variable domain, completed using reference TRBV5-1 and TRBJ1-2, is KAGVTQTPRYLIKTRGQQVTLSCSPISGHRSVSWYQQTPGQGLQFLFEYFSETQRNKGNFPGRFSGRQFSNSRSEMNVSTLELGDSALYLCASSLATDRGSGYTFGSGTRLTVV.

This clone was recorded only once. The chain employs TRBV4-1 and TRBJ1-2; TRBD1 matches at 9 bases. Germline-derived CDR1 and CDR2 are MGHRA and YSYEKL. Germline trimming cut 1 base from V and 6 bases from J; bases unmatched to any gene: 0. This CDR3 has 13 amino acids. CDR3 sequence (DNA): TGCGCCAGCAGCCAAGGGACAGGGGATGGCTACACCTTC. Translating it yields CASSQGTGDGYTF.

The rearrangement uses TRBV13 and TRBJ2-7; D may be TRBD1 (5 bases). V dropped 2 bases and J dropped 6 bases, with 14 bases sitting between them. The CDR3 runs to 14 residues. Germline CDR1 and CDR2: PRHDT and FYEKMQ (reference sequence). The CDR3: CASSLRQGASEQYF. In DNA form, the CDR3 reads TGTGCCAGCAGCTTACGGCAAGGGGCCTCCGAGCAGTACTTC.

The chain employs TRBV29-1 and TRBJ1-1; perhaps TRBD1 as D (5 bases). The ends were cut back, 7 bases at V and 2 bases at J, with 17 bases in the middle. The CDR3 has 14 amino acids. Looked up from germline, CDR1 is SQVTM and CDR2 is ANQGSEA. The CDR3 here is CSGGQGGFNTEAFF. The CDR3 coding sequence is TGCAGCGGGGGCCAGGGAGGTTTTAACACTGAAGCTTTCTTT. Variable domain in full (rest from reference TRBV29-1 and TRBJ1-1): SAVISQKPSRDICQRGTSLTIQCQVDSQVTMMFWYRQQPGQSLTLIATANQGSEATYESGFVIDKFPISRPNLTFSTLTVSNMSPEDSSIYLCSGGQGGFNTEAFFGQGTRLTVV.

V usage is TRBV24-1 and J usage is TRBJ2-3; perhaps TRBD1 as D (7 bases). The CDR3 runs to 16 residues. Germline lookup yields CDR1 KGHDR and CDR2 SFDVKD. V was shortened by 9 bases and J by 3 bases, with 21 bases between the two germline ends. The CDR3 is CATGGTDQLRTDTQYF. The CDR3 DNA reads TGTGCCACCGGGGGGACAGACCAGCTTCGTACAGATACGCAGTATTTT.

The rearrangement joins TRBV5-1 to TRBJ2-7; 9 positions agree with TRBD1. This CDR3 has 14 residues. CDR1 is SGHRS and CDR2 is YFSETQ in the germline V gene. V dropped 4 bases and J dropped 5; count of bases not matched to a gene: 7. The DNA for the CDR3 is TGCGCCAGCAGCGTGGACAGGGGTAAACACGAGCAGTACTTC. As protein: CASSVDRGKHEQYF.

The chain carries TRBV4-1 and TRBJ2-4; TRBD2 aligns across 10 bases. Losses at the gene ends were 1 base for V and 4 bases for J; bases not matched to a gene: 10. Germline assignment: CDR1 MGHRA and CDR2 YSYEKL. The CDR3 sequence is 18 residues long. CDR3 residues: CASSQGLAGGSAKNIQYF. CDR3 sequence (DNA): TGCGCCAGCAGCCAAGGGTTAGCGGGGGGCTCGGCAAAAAACATTCAGTACTTC.

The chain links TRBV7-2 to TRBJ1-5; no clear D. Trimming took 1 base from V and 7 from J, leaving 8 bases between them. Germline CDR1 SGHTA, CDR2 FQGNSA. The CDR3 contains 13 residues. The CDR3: CASSLGSRQPQHF. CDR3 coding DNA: TGTGCCAGCAGCTTAGGCTCGAGACAGCCCCAGCATTTT.

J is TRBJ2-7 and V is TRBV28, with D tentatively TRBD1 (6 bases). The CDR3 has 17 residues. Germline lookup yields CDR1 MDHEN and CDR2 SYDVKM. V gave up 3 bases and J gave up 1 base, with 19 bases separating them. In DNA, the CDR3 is TGTGCCAGCAGTTTTGTTACTCAGGGGTTACGGTCCTACGAGCAGTACTTC. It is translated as CASSFVTQGLRSYEQYF.

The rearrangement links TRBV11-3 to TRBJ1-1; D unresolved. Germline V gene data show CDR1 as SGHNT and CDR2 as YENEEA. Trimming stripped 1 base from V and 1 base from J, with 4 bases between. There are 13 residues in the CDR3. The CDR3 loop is CASSLAQNTEAFF. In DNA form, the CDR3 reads TGTGCCAGCAGCTTAGCACAGAACACTGAAGCTTTCTTT.

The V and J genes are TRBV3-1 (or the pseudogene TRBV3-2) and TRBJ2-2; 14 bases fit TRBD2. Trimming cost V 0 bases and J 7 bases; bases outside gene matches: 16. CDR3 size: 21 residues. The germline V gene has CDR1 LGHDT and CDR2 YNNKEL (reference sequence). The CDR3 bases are TGTGCCAGCAGCCAAGAACGCCCTGCTGGGACTAGCGGGGGACGGGGCGGGGAGCTGTTTTTT. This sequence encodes CASSQERPAGTSGGRGGELFF.